These 2 T cell receptor beta chains were all obtained from the same sample, sequenced in a study of control samples from healthy donors and cancer patients. The assay was immunoSEQ multiplex PCR, and TCRdb's table has in-frame clones only and misses some. The table lists around 110,000 clones, nearly 95% of them singletons. The sample taken for sequencing was blood. These TCRs come from a man aged 25-45 years in good health.

This clone was seen once. The CDR3 is CASSSFRTGSREQYF. Here the CDR3 DNA reads TGTGCCAGCAGTTCCTTTCGGACGGGATCCAGGGAGCAGTACTTC. V usage is TRBV28 and J usage is TRBJ2-7; a weak D match, TRBD2 (5 bases). CDR1 MDHEN and CDR2 SYDVKM come from the germline V gene. The V and J ends lost 4 bases and 7 bases respectively, with 20 bases between them. The CDR3 is made up of 15 amino acids.

V is TRBV2 and J is TRBJ1-2; weak D call: TRBD1 (5 bases). The CDR3 consists of 12 residues. The germline V gene encodes CDR1 SNHLY and CDR2 FYNNEI. The V gene lost 10 bases and the J gene lost 6 bases, with 15 bases spanning the gap. The CDR3 region has the DNA TGTGCCACCCCAAGAGGGACTCATGGCTACACCTTC. Its protein is CATPRGTHGYTF.